This T cell receptor beta chain is drawn from a study of blood T cells in healthy people across ages. This clonotype was seen a handful of times. Germline CDR1 DFQATT, CDR2 SNEGSKA (reference sequence). The V gene end was trimmed by 5 bases and the J gene end by 2 bases; junction bases not matched to a gene: 5. The CDR3 has 13 residues. A sample-barcoded 5' primer and a J-beta primer mix were used in a second PCR of roughly 6 to 12 cycles. TCRdb redid the calling of the 5' RACE reads with MiXCR, one entry per CDR3 protein. The sample shows nearly 800,000 distinct CDR3 sequences, around 25% of them seen only once. The data also belong to a second study, concerning T cells of mothers and their children. From that paper: The donor cohort consisted of three healthy Caucasian mothers and their six children.

The clonotype comes from a boy younger than 18 in good health. The sequenced material came from blood. This sequence joins TRBV20-1 and TRBJ2-5; 7 bases map to TRBD1. CDR3 loop: CSARRQGQETQYF. CDR3 coding DNA: TGCAGTGCTCGAAGACAGGGACAAGAGACCCAGTACTTC.